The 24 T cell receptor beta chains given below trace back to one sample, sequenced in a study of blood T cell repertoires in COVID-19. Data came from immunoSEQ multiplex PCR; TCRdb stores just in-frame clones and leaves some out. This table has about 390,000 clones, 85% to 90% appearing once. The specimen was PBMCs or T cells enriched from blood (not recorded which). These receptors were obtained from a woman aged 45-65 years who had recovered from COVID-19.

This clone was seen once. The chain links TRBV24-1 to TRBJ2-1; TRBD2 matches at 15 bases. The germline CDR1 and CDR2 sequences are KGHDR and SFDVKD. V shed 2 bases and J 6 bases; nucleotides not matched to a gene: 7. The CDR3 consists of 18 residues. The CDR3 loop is CATSDSGLAGGEVNEQFF. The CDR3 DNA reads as TGTGCCACCAGTGATTCGGGACTAGCGGGGGGCGAAGTCAATGAGCAGTTCTTC.

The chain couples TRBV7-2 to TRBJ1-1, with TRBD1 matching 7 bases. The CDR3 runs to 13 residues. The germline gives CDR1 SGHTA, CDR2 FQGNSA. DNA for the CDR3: TGTGCTACAGGTAGGGGGCGGAACACTGAAGCTTTCTTT. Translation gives CATGRGRNTEAFF.

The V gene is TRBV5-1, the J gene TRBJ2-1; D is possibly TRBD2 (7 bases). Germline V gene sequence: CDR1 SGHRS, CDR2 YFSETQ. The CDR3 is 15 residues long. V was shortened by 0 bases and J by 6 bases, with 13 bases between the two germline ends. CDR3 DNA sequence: TGCGCCAGCAGCTTGGCGGGGGGCGAGCCCAATGAGCAGTTCTTC. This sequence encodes CASSLAGGEPNEQFF.

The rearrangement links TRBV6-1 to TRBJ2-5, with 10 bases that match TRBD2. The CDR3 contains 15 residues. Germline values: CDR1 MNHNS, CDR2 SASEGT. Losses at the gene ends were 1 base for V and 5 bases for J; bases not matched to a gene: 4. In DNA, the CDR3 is TGTGCCAGCAGTGAAGACGGGACTAGCGTCGAGACCCAGTACTTC. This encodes CASSEDGTSVETQYF.

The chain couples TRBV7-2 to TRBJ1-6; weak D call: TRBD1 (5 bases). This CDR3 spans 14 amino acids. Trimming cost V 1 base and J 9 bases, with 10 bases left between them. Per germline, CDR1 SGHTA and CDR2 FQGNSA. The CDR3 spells CASSLGQRSSPLHF. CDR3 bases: TGTGCCAGCAGCTTAGGACAGCGAAGTTCACCCCTCCACTTT.

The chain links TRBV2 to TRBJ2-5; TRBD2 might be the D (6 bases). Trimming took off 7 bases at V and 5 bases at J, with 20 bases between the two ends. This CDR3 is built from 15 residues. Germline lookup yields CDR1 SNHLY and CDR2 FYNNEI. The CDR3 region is CASTGDHGRGETQYF. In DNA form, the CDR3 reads TGTGCCAGCACGGGGGACCACGGGCGTGGGGAGACCCAGTACTTC.

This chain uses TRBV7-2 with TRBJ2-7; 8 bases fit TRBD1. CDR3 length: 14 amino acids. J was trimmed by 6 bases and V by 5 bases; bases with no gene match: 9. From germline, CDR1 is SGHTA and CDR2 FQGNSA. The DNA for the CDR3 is TGTGCCAGCAGCCCGGACAGGGCCTTAGCCGAGCAGTACTTC. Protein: CASSPDRALAEQYF.

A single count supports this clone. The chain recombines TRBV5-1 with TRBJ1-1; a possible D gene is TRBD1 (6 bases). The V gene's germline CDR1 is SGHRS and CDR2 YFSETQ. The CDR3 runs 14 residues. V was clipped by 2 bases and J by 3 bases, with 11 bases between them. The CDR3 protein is CASSLPSGDTEAFF. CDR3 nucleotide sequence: TGCGCCAGCAGCTTACCATCAGGGGACACTGAAGCTTTCTTT.

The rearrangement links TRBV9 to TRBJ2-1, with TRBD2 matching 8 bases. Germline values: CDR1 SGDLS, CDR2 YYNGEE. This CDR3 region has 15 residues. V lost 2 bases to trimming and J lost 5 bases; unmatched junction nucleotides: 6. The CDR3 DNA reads TGTGCCAGCAGCGTCCTCGGCGGGGGGAACAATGAGCAGTTCTTC. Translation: CASSVLGGGNNEQFF.

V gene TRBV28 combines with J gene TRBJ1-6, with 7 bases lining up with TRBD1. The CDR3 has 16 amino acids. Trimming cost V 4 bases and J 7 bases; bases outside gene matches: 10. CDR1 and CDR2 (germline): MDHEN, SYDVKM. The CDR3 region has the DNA TGTGCCAGCAGTTCAACCGGGACAGATATGAATTCACCCCTCCACTTT. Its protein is CASSSTGTDMNSPLHF. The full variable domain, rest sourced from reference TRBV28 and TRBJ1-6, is DVKVTQSSRYLVKRTGEKVFLECVQDMDHENMFWYRQDPGLGLRLIYFSYDVKMKEKGDIPEGYSVSREKKERFSLILESASTNQTSMYLCASSSTGTDMNSPLHFGNGTRLTVT.

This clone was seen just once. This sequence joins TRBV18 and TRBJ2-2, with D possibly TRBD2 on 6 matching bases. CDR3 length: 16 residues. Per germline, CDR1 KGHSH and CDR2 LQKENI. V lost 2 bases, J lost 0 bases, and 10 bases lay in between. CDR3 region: CASSPGRTANTGELFF. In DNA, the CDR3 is TGTGCCAGCTCACCAGGGAGGACGGCGAACACCGGGGAGCTGTTTTTT.

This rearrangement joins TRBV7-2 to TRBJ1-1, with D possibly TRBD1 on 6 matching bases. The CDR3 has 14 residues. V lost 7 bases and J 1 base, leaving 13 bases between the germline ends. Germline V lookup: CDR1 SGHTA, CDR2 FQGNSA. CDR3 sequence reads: CASTQGRGNTEAFF. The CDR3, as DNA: TGTGCCAGCACCCAGGGGAGGGGGAACACTGAAGCTTTCTTT.

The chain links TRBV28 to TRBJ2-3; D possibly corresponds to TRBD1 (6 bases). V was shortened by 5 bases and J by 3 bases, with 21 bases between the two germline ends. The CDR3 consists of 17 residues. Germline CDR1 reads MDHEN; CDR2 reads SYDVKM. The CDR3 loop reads CASSTGQRLRTTDTQYF. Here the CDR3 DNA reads TGTGCCAGCAGTACAGGACAGCGGCTTAGGACTACAGATACGCAGTATTTT.

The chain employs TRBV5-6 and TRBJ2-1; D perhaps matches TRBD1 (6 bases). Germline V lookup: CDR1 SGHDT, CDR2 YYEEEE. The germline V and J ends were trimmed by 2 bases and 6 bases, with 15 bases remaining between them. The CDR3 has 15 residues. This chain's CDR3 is CASSFTGLGVNEQFF. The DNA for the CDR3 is TGTGCCAGCAGCTTCACAGGGTTAGGGGTCAATGAGCAGTTCTTC.

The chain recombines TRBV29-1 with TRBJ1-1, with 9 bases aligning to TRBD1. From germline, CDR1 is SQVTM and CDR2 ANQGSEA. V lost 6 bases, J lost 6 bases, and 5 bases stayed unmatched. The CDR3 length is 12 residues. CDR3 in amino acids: CSVGQGTAEAFF. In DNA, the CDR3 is TGCAGCGTCGGACAGGGGACCGCTGAAGCTTTCTTT.

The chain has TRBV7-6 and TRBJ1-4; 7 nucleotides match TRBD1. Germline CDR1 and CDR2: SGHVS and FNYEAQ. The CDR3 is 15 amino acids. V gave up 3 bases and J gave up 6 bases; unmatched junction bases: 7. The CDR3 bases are TGTGCCAGCAGCTTGCACAGGGGTCCGTATGAAAAACTGTTTTTT. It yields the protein CASSLHRGPYEKLFF.

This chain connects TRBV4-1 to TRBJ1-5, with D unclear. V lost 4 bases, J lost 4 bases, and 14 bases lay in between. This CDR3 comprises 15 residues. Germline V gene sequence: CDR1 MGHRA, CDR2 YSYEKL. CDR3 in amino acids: CASSPYEGGNQPQHF. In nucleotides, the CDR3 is TGCGCCAGCAGCCCCTACGAGGGTGGGAATCAGCCCCAGCATTTT.

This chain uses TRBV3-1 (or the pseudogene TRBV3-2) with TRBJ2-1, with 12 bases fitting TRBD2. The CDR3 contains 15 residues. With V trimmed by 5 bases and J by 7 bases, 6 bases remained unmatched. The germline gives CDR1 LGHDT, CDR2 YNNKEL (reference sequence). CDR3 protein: CASSSSGGAWNEQFF. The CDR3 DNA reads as TGTGCCAGCAGCTCTAGCGGGGGGGCTTGGAATGAGCAGTTCTTC.

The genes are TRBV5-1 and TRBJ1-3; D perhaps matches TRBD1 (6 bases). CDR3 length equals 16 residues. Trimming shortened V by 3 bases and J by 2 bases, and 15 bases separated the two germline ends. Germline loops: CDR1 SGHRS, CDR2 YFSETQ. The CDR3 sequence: CASSSTGKAPGNTIYF. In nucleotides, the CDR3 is TGCGCCAGCAGCTCCACAGGGAAGGCTCCTGGAAACACCATATATTTT.

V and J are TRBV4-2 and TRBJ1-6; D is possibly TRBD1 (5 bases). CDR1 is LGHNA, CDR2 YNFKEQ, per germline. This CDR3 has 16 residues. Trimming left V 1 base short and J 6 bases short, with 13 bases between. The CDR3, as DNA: TGTGCCAGCAGCCAAGTCGGGGGGTCGAGTAATTCACCCCTCCACTTT. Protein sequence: CASSQVGGSSNSPLHF.

The DNA of the CDR3 is TGCAGCGTTGAAGATGAGGGTCCTGAGCAGTTCTTC. It codes for CSVEDEGPEQFF. The rearrangement uses TRBV29-1 and TRBJ2-1, with D tentatively TRBD2 (5 bases). V was clipped by 0 bases and J by 9 bases, with 9 bases between them. Germline V gene data show CDR1 as SQVTM and CDR2 as ANQGSEA. The CDR3 runs to 12 residues.

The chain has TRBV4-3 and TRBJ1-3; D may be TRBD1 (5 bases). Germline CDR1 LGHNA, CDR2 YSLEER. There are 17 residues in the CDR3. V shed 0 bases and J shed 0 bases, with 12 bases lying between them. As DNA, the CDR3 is TGCGCCAGCAGCCAAGACCGGGGGGAACCCTCTGGAAACACCATATATTTT. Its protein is CASSQDRGEPSGNTIYF.

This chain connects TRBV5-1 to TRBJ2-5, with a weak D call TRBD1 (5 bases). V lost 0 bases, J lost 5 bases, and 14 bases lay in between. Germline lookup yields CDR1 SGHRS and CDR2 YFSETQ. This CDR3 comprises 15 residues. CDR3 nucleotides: TGCGCCAGCAGCTTGGAGGGGTTAACGAGGGAGACCCAGTACTTC. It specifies CASSLEGLTRETQYF.

The CDR3 sequence: CASSALGQVQNSPLHF. CDR3 nucleotide sequence: TGTGCCAGCTCGGCTTTAGGACAGGTCCAAAATTCACCCCTCCACTTT. The V call is TRBV2, the J call TRBJ1-6; 7 nucleotides match TRBD1. With V trimmed by 8 bases and J by 7 bases, 14 bases remained unmatched. Germline V gene sequence: CDR1 SNHLY, CDR2 FYNNEI. The CDR3 contains 16 residues.